One sample yielded the 12 T cell receptor beta chains listed below, sequenced in a study of metastatic and nonmetastatic thyroid tumors. TCRdb re-called the PCR reads via MiXCR. The data contain roughly 98,000 clones, just under 15% of them singletons. Ahead of thyroid surgery, no patient had received treatment of any kind. The sample taken for sequencing was blood. These receptors came from a female donor with papillary thyroid cancer or a benign thyroid nodule (not recorded which). Some clones in this sample may be carry-over from other donors' samples.

This clone came up many times. The rearrangement links TRBV2 to TRBJ1-2, with D uncertain. Germline V gene data show CDR1 as SNHLY and CDR2 as FYNNEI. Between the trimmed V and J ends, which lost 3 bases and 7 bases, there was a span of 12 bases. There are 13 residues in the CDR3. This CDR3 reads CASSDWVGGGYTF. The CDR3 DNA is TGTGCCAGCAGTGATTGGGTAGGCGGTGGCTACACCTTC. The whole variable domain, filled in from reference TRBV2 and TRBJ1-2, reads EPEVTQTPSHQVTQMGQEVILRCVPISNHLYFYWYRQILGQKVEFLVSFYNNEISEKSEIFDDQFSVERPDGSNFTLKIRSTKLEDSAMYFCASSDWVGGGYTFGSGTRLTVV.

This clone was seen many times. A much larger clone lies one base from this, so it may be a read error. Other nucleotide sequences in the sample specify the same CDR3. The J gene is TRBJ1-6, the V gene TRBV28, with no clear D. Looked up from germline, CDR1 is MDHEN and CDR2 is SYDVKM. This CDR3 has 12 amino acids. Trimming took off 11 bases at V and 8 bases at J, with 13 bases between the two ends. CDR3 protein: CAAKDLDSPLHF. The CDR3 nucleotides read TGTGCCGCCAAGGACCTTGATTCACCCCTCCACTTT.

This clone was found many times. J is TRBJ2-7 and V is TRBV29-1; D call uncertain. V lost 3 bases and J lost 7, with 10 bases in between. The CDR3 is made up of 11 amino acids. Looked up from germline, CDR1 is SQVTM and CDR2 is ANQGSEA. CDR3 coding DNA: TGCAGCGTTGACTCATTAGGGGAGCAGTACTTC. Translation gives CSVDSLGEQYF.

This clone has a single count. The junction shows a germline mismatch at one end, possibly a read error. This chain links TRBV11-2 with TRBJ2-6, with a possible D match to TRBD1 (6 bases). The CDR3 loop spans 15 amino acids. Germline V gene lookup returns CDR1 SGHAT and CDR2 FQNNGV. The chain's CDR3 is CASSLGTAGTNFLTF. The CDR3 DNA sequence: TGTGCCAGCAGCTTAGGGACAGCTGGGACCAACTTCCTGACTTTC.

The sample holds a few counts of this clone. One end of the junction varies from germline; a read error may be responsible. This sequence joins TRBV7-8 and TRBJ1-2; D not resolved. The germline V gene has CDR1 SGHVS and CDR2 FQNEAQ. The CDR3 contains 14 residues. The CDR3 loop is CASRSNPARTGCTF. CDR3 nucleotides: TGTGCCAGCAGATCCAATCCCGCCAGGACCGGCTGCACCTTC.

Concerning this clone itself: A read error may be the cause here, since a much bigger clone is one base away. The V call is TRBV6-1, the J call TRBJ2-3; 10 positions agree with TRBD2. Per the germline V gene, CDR1 is MNHNS and CDR2 is SASEGT. There are 15 residues in the CDR3. J gave up 11 bases and V 5 bases, and 13 bases lay outside the gene matches. The CDR3 nucleotides read TGTGCCAGCAGTCAAACTAGCGGGGTAGGAGGTAAGCAGTATTTT. Translated: CASSQTSGVGGKQYF.

This clone was seen many times. The chain is built from TRBV5-1 and TRBJ1-3; D is unclear. Germline loops: CDR1 SGHRS, CDR2 YFSETQ. Trimming cost V 4 bases and J 0 bases, with 8 bases left between them. This CDR3 has 14 amino acids. CDR3 bases: TGCGCCAGCAGCGCCCGGGACTCTGGAAACACCATATATTTT. As protein: CASSARDSGNTIYF.

The chain couples TRBV4-2 to TRBJ1-4, with a weak D call TRBD1 (6 bases). Trimming took 3 bases from V and 8 from J, leaving 16 bases between them. This CDR3 contains 15 residues. The germline CDR1 and CDR2 sequences are LGHNA and YNFKEQ. This chain's CDR3 is CASSQATTGGEKLFF. The CDR3 DNA reads TGTGCCAGCAGCCAGGCGACGACAGGAGGGGAAAAACTGTTTTTT.

This clone was seen at least ten times. This chain links TRBV6-5 with TRBJ1-2; D is perhaps TRBD1 (6 bases). V shed 2 bases and J shed 2 bases, with 6 bases lying between them. The CDR3 length is 13 residues. CDR1 is MNHEY and CDR2 is SVGAGI in the germline V gene. CDR3 DNA sequence: TGTGCCAGCAGTTACGGGGGCAACTATGGCTACACCTTC. Protein: CASSYGGNYGYTF.

At least ten counts were recorded for this clone. The V gene is TRBV27, the J gene TRBJ2-2; D gene ambiguous. Trimming took 4 bases from V and 6 from J, leaving 12 bases between them. Germline lookup yields CDR1 MNHEY and CDR2 SMNVEV (reference sequence). The CDR3 spans 14 residues. DNA for the CDR3: TGTGCCAGCAGTTACATCGGTGAGGCCGGGGAGCTGTTTTTT. It codes for CASSYIGEAGELFF.

This clone was seen many times. This rearrangement joins TRBV11-1 to TRBJ1-6; unclear D gene. Germline V gives CDR1 SGHAT, CDR2 FQDESV (reference sequence). This CDR3 is built from 19 residues. V was clipped by 3 bases and J by 8 bases, with 26 bases between them. CDR3 loop: CASSFTGLSQPKADSPLHF. CDR3 bases: TGTGCCAGCAGCTTTACCGGACTCTCACAGCCGAAAGCCGATTCACCCCTCCACTTT.

This clone has a count of ten or more. The rearrangement links TRBV28 to TRBJ2-7; D unclear. The CDR3 is made up of 12 amino acids. Germline V gene sequence: CDR1 MDHEN, CDR2 SYDVKM. The V end lost 1 base, the J end lost 7 bases, and 8 bases lay between the germline ends. The CDR3 here is CASSLSAGEQYF. CDR3 DNA: TGTGCCAGCAGTTTATCGGCAGGTGAGCAGTACTTC.